The 13 T cell receptor beta chains in this list originate from one sample, sequenced in a study of beta chain features in type 1 diabetes. Sequenced material consisted of expressed TCRB transcripts (all of the isolated RNA was reverse transcribed). Clones were read by immunoSEQ multiplex PCR, and TCRdb kept only the in-frame ones, dropping some. Of about 110,000 clones listed, 40% were seen once; the top ten hold more than 0.06%. Sequencing was performed on stem cell memory CD4+ T cells from blood. The origin of the receptors is a woman aged 18 to 35 in good health.

This clone was counted a single time. The rearrangement uses TRBV19 and TRBJ2-1, with 7 bases lining up with TRBD1. Germline CDR1 and CDR2: LNHDA and SQIVND (reference sequence). The ends lost 5 bases at V and 6 bases at J; junction bases unmatched: 10. The CDR3 consists of 15 residues. DNA for the CDR3: TGTGCCAGTAGTCTAATGGGACAGACTGGCAATGAGCAGTTCTTC. Translated, it gives CASSLMGQTGNEQFF.

The rearrangement links TRBV20-1 to TRBJ1-1; perhaps TRBD1 as D (5 bases). Germline lookup yields CDR1 DFQATT and CDR2 SNEGSKA (reference sequence). This CDR3 comprises 10 residues. Trimming took 4 bases from V and 7 from J, leaving 7 bases between them. The CDR3 here is CSAKGLEAFF. In DNA, the CDR3 is TGCAGTGCTAAGGGGCTTGAAGCTTTCTTT.

The chain has TRBV7-8 and TRBJ2-5, with 15 bases aligning to TRBD2. V was pared by 5 bases and J by 4 bases, with 5 bases of the junction left unmatched. The CDR3 is 16 amino acids. Germline V gene data show CDR1 as SGHVS and CDR2 as FQNEAQ. Here the CDR3 DNA reads TGTGCCAGCAGCCAGGGACTAGCGGGAGGTACAGAGACCCAGTACTTC. This codes for CASSQGLAGGTETQYF. The full variable domain, with the rest looked up from reference TRBV7-8 and TRBJ2-5, is GAGVSQSPRYKVAKRGQDVALRCDPISGHVSLFWYQQALGQGPEFLTYFQNEAQLDKSGLPSDRFFAERPEGSVSTLKIQRTQQEDSAVYLCASSQGLAGGTETQYFGPGTRLLVL.

The chain combines TRBV5-1 with TRBJ2-2; 11 positions agree with TRBD1. The CDR3 extends over 16 amino acids. From germline, CDR1 is SGHRS and CDR2 YFSETQ. Trimming at V came to 2 bases and at J to 7 bases, leaving 7 bases not matched to a gene. CDR3 in amino acids: CASSFRTGGVGGELFF. In DNA, the CDR3 is TGCGCCAGCAGCTTTAGGACAGGGGGCGTTGGCGGGGAGCTGTTTTTT. The whole variable domain, filled in from reference TRBV5-1 and TRBJ2-2, reads KAGVTQTPRYLIKTRGQQVTLSCSPISGHRSVSWYQQTPGQGLQFLFEYFSETQRNKGNFPGRFSGRQFSNSRSEMNVSTLELGDSALYLCASSFRTGGVGGELFFGEGSRLTVL.

V usage is TRBV7-9 and J usage is TRBJ2-3; no clear D gene. The CDR3 is 15 residues long. Germline loops: CDR1 SEHNR, CDR2 FQNEAQ (reference sequence). Trimming cost V 1 base and J 1 base, with 9 bases left between them. CDR3 in DNA: TGTGCCAGCAGCTTAGTCCGGAGTCGCACAGATACGCAGTATTTT. It is translated as CASSLVRSRTDTQYF.

CDR3 in DNA: TGTGCCAGCCGCGGCCAGGGGCGAGAGACCCAGTACTTC. Protein product: CASRGQGRETQYF. The gene calls are TRBV28 and TRBJ2-5, with D possibly matching TRBD1 (6 bases). V was cut by 8 bases and J by 4 bases, with 14 bases left in between. CDR1 and CDR2 from the germline V gene are MDHEN and SYDVKM. CDR3 length: 13 residues.

This clone was found a few times. The J gene is TRBJ2-1, the V gene TRBV4-1; perhaps TRBD1 as D (5 bases). CDR1 and CDR2 (germline): MGHRA, YSYEKL. The CDR3 sequence is 14 residues long. Trimming stripped 3 bases from V and 4 bases from J, with 10 bases between. The CDR3 DNA sequence: TGCGCCAGCAGCCAGGCCAGGGTGTACAATGAGCAGTTCTTC. The encoded protein is CASSQARVYNEQFF.

CDR3 DNA: TGTGCCAGCAGCTTCACAGGGGGCTTCTCTGGGGCCAACGTCCTGACTTTC. Amino acids: CASSFTGGFSGANVLTF. The chain joins TRBV7-6 to TRBJ2-6; 9 positions match TRBD1. The germline gives CDR1 SGHVS, CDR2 FNYEAQ. This CDR3 has 17 amino acids. The V gene end was trimmed by 3 bases and the J gene end by 0 bases; junction bases not matched to a gene: 3.

The genes are TRBV7-3 and TRBJ1-3; weak D call: TRBD1 (6 bases). V dropped 5 bases and J dropped 8 bases, with 19 bases sitting between them. Per germline, CDR1 SGHTA and CDR2 FQGTGA. The CDR3 loop spans 15 amino acids. CDR3 protein: CASSQSGRGRDTIYF. In DNA, the CDR3 is TGTGCCAGCAGCCAGTCCGGCAGGGGAAGAGACACCATATATTTT. The full variable domain, with the rest looked up from reference TRBV7-3 and TRBJ1-3, is GAGVSQTPSNKVTEKGKYVELRCDPISGHTALYWYRQSLGQGPEFLIYFQGTGAADDSGLPNDRFFAVRPEGSVSTLKIQRTERGDSAVYLCASSQSGRGRDTIYFGEGSWLTVV.

The rearrangement links TRBV18 to TRBJ2-1, with 8 bases that match TRBD1. The CDR3 contains 15 residues. J was trimmed by 8 bases and V by 6 bases; bases with no gene match: 12. The germline V gene has CDR1 KGHSH and CDR2 LQKENI. The CDR3 reads CASSRFEDRVYEQFF. In DNA form, the CDR3 reads TGTGCCAGCTCTCGATTCGAGGACAGGGTCTATGAGCAGTTCTTC.

This clone turned up a few times. This chain links TRBV6-1 with TRBJ2-5; 11 nucleotides match TRBD2. From germline, CDR1 is MNHNS and CDR2 SASEGT. V was pared by 3 bases and J by 4 bases, with 10 bases of the junction left unmatched. The CDR3 consists of 17 residues. CDR3 residues: CASSEASGRWGTETQYF. The DNA for the CDR3 is TGTGCCAGCAGTGAGGCTAGCGGGAGGTGGGGGACAGAGACCCAGTACTTC.

The chain recombines TRBV2 with TRBJ2-1, with a tentative D call TRBD2 (6 bases). Trimming removed 4 bases at V and 1 base at J, with 8 bases between. CDR3 length equals 14 residues. In germline, CDR1 is SNHLY, CDR2 FYNNEI. The CDR3 protein is CASSAGRSYNEQFF. In nucleotides, the CDR3 is TGTGCCAGCAGTGCCGGGAGATCCTACAATGAGCAGTTCTTC.

This rearrangement joins TRBV13 to TRBJ2-2; 7 bases map to TRBD1. The junction had 2 bases not matched to a gene; V was cut back by 0 bases and J by 1 base. Germline CDR1 and CDR2: PRHDT and FYEKMQ (reference sequence). The CDR3 loop spans 16 amino acids. The chain's CDR3 is CASSLGGTVNTGELFF. The CDR3 region has the DNA TGTGCCAGCAGCTTAGGGGGGACAGTGAACACCGGGGAGCTGTTTTTT.